The 21 T cell receptor beta chains presented below share a single source sample, sequenced in a study of blood T cell repertoires in COVID-19. Sequenced by immunoSEQ multiplex PCR; TCRdb stores in-frame clones only, minus some. Of around 45,000 clones in the sample, approximately 83% were seen once. Sequencing was done on a sample of peripheral blood. The receptors were sampled from a man older than 75 in a cohort sampled during active COVID-19.

The chain links TRBV7-8 to TRBJ2-2; D gene ambiguous. V lost 6 bases and J lost 4, with 18 bases in between. The germline gives CDR1 SGHVS, CDR2 FQNEAQ. This CDR3 region has 16 residues. The CDR3 DNA reads TGTGCCAGCAGACGTCGGAGTGTGGGTGGCACCGGGGAGCTGTTTTTT. This sequence encodes CASRRRSVGGTGELFF.

This clone showed up just once. V usage is TRBV15 and J usage is TRBJ1-3; 7 bases are a match to TRBD1. The CDR3 runs 16 residues. The V segment lost 5 bases and the J segment 2 bases; nucleotides outside the gene matches: 9. The germline CDR1 and CDR2 sequences are LNHNV and YYDKDF (reference sequence). This CDR3 reads CATSVRPTGTGNTIYF. The CDR3 region has the DNA TGTGCCACCAGCGTGCGCCCGACAGGGACTGGAAACACCATATATTTT.

This clone has a single count. The chain uses TRBV5-1 and TRBJ1-2; the match to TRBD1 covers 10 bases. The germline V gene encodes CDR1 SGHRS and CDR2 YFSETQ. CDR3 length: 16 residues. V shed 4 bases, J shed 0 bases, and the junction held 6 bases outside the gene matches. The CDR3 here is CASSHGTGAANYGYTF. CDR3 nucleotide sequence: TGCGCCAGCAGCCACGGGACAGGGGCTGCTAACTATGGCTACACCTTC. Using reference TRBV5-1 and TRBJ1-2 for the parts outside the CDR3, the full variable domain is KAGVTQTPRYLIKTRGQQVTLSCSPISGHRSVSWYQQTPGQGLQFLFEYFSETQRNKGNFPGRFSGRQFSNSRSEMNVSTLELGDSALYLCASSHGTGAANYGYTFGSGTRLTVV.

This clone is termed medium-sized. The chain links TRBV21-1 to TRBJ1-2; no DNA check was done on the table's D call, TRBD1. TRBV21-1 counts as a pseudogene. CDR3 size: 12 residues. The CDR3 DNA reads as TGTGCCAGCACCAAACCCCCAGGCGGCTACACCTTC. This codes for CASTKPPGGYTF.

The chain employs TRBV24-1 and TRBJ2-2, with 7 bases that match TRBD1. The CDR3 is 13 residues long. From germline, CDR1 is KGHDR and CDR2 SFDVKD. V trimming: 12 bases; J trimming: 1 base; junction bases outside the gene matches: 4. The chain's CDR3 is CASRDRNTGELFF. Here the CDR3 DNA reads TGTGCCTCCCGGGACAGGAACACCGGGGAGCTGTTTTTT.

The CDR3 region is CATSAGTGNSPLHF. CDR3 sequence (DNA): TGTGCCACCAGCGCCGGGACTGGGAATTCACCCCTCCACTTT. The chain combines TRBV15 with TRBJ1-6, with a possible D match to TRBD1 (5 bases). V was pared by 5 bases and J by 7 bases, with 12 bases between. CDR3 size: 14 residues. Germline loops: CDR1 LNHNV, CDR2 YYDKDF (reference sequence).

The DNA for the CDR3 is TGCGCCAGCAGCCAAGATTTCGGACAGGGATTTACAACTAATGAAAAACTGTTTTTT. It specifies CASSQDFGQGFTTNEKLFF. The chain carries TRBV4-1 and TRBJ1-4, with 8 positions matching TRBD1. CDR3 length equals 19 residues. The V gene's germline CDR1 is MGHRA and CDR2 YSYEKL. V shed 0 bases, J shed 0 bases, and the junction held 9 bases outside the gene matches.

The DNA of the CDR3 is TGCAGTGCTAGTTCAATCTACCGGGGACAGACGGTCCAAGAGACCCAGTACTTC. It is translated as CSASSIYRGQTVQETQYF. The chain carries TRBV20-1 and TRBJ2-5; 7 bases match TRBD1. Trimming removed 3 bases from V and 1 base from J; junction bases left unmatched: 17. In germline, CDR1 is DFQATT, CDR2 SNEGSKA (reference sequence). The CDR3 loop spans 18 amino acids.

The gene calls are TRBV9 and TRBJ1-2; D unclear. V was trimmed by 0 bases and J by 2 bases, leaving 8 bases between them. This CDR3 has 14 residues. Germline V CDR1 and CDR2: SGDLS, YYNGEE. CDR3 region: CASSVAGNNYGYTF. Written as DNA, the CDR3 is TGTGCCAGCAGCGTAGCGGGGAACAACTATGGCTACACCTTC.

In DNA form, the CDR3 reads TGTGCCAGCACTTCGGGGGGAAACACCATATATTTT. It encodes CASTSGGNTIYF. The rearrangement links TRBV21-1 to TRBJ1-3. TRBV21-1 is a pseudogene. The CDR3 is 12 amino acids.

CDR3 sequence reads: CASSLQERTGFGYTF. The CDR3 DNA follows: TGTGCCAGCAGTTTACAAGAGAGGACAGGTTTCGGCTACACCTTC. The genes are TRBV28 and TRBJ1-2; 7 bases line up with TRBD1. V trimming: 2 bases; J trimming: 8 bases; junction bases outside the gene matches: 11. From germline, CDR1 is MDHEN and CDR2 SYDVKM. The length of the CDR3 is 15 residues.

This clone was detected once. V and J are TRBV27 and TRBJ2-5; 10 nucleotides agree with TRBD2. This CDR3 spans 14 amino acids. J lost 4 bases, V lost 8 bases, and 7 bases had no gene match. Germline V gene sequence: CDR1 MNHEY, CDR2 SMNVEV (reference sequence). The CDR3 region has the DNA TGTGCCAGCGGAAGCGGGGGGGCAGGAGAGACCCAGTACTTC. Amino acid sequence: CASGSGGAGETQYF.

The CDR3 loop reads CAWSVQTDNEKLFF. The CDR3 nucleotides read TGTGCCTGGAGTGTACAAACAGATAATGAAAAACTGTTTTTT. V is TRBV30 and J is TRBJ1-4; D remains ambiguous. The CDR3 length is 14 residues. CDR1 is GTSNPN and CDR2 is SVGIG in the germline V gene (reference sequence). The germline V and J ends were trimmed by 0 bases and 4 bases, with 9 bases remaining between them.

The chain carries TRBV2 and TRBJ1-2; the D gene is possibly TRBD1 (6 bases). CDR3 length: 13 amino acids. Germline V gene data show CDR1 as SNHLY and CDR2 as FYNNEI. V gave up 10 bases and J gave up 6 bases, with 18 bases separating them. Here the CDR3 reads CAIQTGLKDGYTF. CDR3 nucleotides: TGTGCCATACAGACAGGCTTGAAAGATGGCTACACCTTC.

The chain is built from TRBV9 and TRBJ2-3; 9 bases match TRBD2. CDR1 is SGDLS, CDR2 YYNGEE, per germline. This CDR3 has 16 residues. After removal of 0 bases from V and 0 bases from J, the junction contained 2 bases not matched to a gene. The CDR3 is CASSVGGGASTDTQYF. In DNA, the CDR3 is TGTGCCAGCAGCGTAGGCGGGGGGGCTAGCACAGATACGCAGTATTTT.

This chain uses TRBV24-1 with TRBJ2-3; TRBD2 is a possible D gene (8 bases). This CDR3 region has 17 residues. The V and J ends lost 5 bases and 2 bases respectively, with 19 bases between them. Germline V CDR1 and CDR2: KGHDR, SFDVKD. CDR3 in DNA: TGTGCCACCAGTGCCCGGGGGGGACAGAGCAACACAGATACGCAGTATTTT. It codes for CATSARGGQSNTDTQYF.

The chain uses TRBV7-2 and TRBJ2-7, with a tentative D call TRBD2 (6 bases). Germline CDR1 SGHTA, CDR2 FQGNSA. The CDR3 runs 14 residues. V was shortened by 5 bases and J by 4 bases, with 15 bases between the two germline ends. The CDR3 spells CASSPGVWGYEQYF. Here the CDR3 DNA reads TGTGCCAGCAGCCCGGGGGTCTGGGGTTACGAGCAGTACTTC.

This chain connects TRBV18 to TRBJ2-2, with D possibly TRBD1 on 6 matching bases. Germline lookup yields CDR1 KGHSH and CDR2 LQKENI. The V end was cut by 2 bases, the J end by 7 bases, with 11 bases between. CDR3 length: 14 residues. Here the CDR3 DNA reads TGTGCCAGCTCACCAAGGCAGGGGAGCGGGGAGCTGTTTTTT. It yields the protein CASSPRQGSGELFF.

The V and J genes are TRBV19 and TRBJ2-1; perhaps TRBD2 as D (5 bases). Germline values: CDR1 LNHDA, CDR2 SQIVND (reference sequence). The CDR3 contains 14 residues. V was trimmed by 3 bases and J by 2 bases, leaving 8 bases between them. The CDR3 sequence: CASSIRDTYNEQFF. The CDR3 coding sequence is TGTGCCAGTAGTATCCGGGATACCTACAATGAGCAGTTCTTC.

The genes are TRBV28 and TRBJ1-2, with D possibly being TRBD1 (6 bases). This CDR3 spans 12 amino acids. Trimming cost V 3 bases and J 8 bases, with 10 bases left between them. CDR1 and CDR2 (germline): MDHEN, SYDVKM. CDR3 region: CASSLWGPGYTF. CDR3 DNA: TGTGCCAGCAGTTTGTGGGGGCCGGGCTACACCTTC.

There are a few counts of this clone. CDR3 coding DNA: TGTGCCAGCAGCCCCTCCCGGGACAGGGTTAACTATGGCTACACCTTC. Encoded protein: CASSPSRDRVNYGYTF. The gene calls are TRBV7-2 and TRBJ1-2; 9 nucleotides line up with TRBD1. Unmatched junction bases numbered 8, after V lost 5 bases and J lost 1 base. Germline values: CDR1 SGHTA, CDR2 FQGNSA. The CDR3 is made up of 16 amino acids.